The 31 T cell receptor beta chains given below trace back to one sample, sequenced in a study of PD-1 blockade in classical Hodgkin lymphoma. Libraries were prepared by immunoSEQ multiplex PCR; TCRdb keeps only in-frame clonotypes and omits some of them. The profile shows 43,000 or so clones, around 72% of them singletons. Every single patient, without exception, relapsed after autologous stem cell transplantation, and brentuximab vedotin exposure varied. The source material was peripheral blood mononuclear cells (PBMCs), sampled at baseline. These receptors came from a human donor with classical Hodgkin lymphoma.

This clone was picked up one time. V and J are TRBV29-1 and TRBJ1-5; no clear D gene. Germline values: CDR1 SQVTM, CDR2 ANQGSEA. V lost 6 bases to trimming and J lost 1 base, with 7 bases between them. This CDR3 has 12 amino acids. The CDR3 bases are TGCAGCGTCGGGGAGAGCAATCAGCCCCAGCATTTT. Amino acids: CSVGESNQPQHF.

The V call is TRBV28, the J call TRBJ2-2; D gene uncertain. Germline-derived CDR1 and CDR2 are MDHEN and SYDVKM. The V and J ends lost 4 bases and 5 bases respectively, with 11 bases between them. The CDR3 covers 14 residues. CDR3 bases: TGTGCCAGCAGTTATGACTCTAGGACCGGGGAGCTGTTTTTT. It translates to CASSYDSRTGELFF.

The chain has TRBV25-1 and TRBJ1-2, with 7 nucleotides matching TRBD1. CDR1 and CDR2 (germline): MGHDK, SYGVNS. Trimming took 6 bases from V and 5 from J; bases not matched to a gene: 6. The CDR3 spans 13 residues. In DNA, the CDR3 is TGTGCCAGCAGCCGAGGGGGCGGGTATGGCTACACCTTC. Translated: CASSRGGGYGYTF.

This chain uses TRBV5-1 with TRBJ1-1; the D gene is possibly TRBD1 (5 bases). This CDR3 spans 14 amino acids. Germline CDR1 and CDR2: SGHRS and YFSETQ. The ends were cut back, 5 bases at V and 3 bases at J, with 14 bases in the middle. For the CDR3, the DNA is TGCGCCAGCAGACTGACTGGGGGAGACACTGAAGCTTTCTTT. It codes for CASRLTGGDTEAFF.

This clone was seen a handful of times. This sequence joins TRBV30 and TRBJ2-7, with 8 bases matching TRBD2. This CDR3 has 15 residues. Trimming took 0 bases from V and 6 from J; bases not matched to a gene: 10. Germline CDR1 GTSNPN, CDR2 SVGIG (reference sequence). This chain's CDR3 is CAWSVRGTRVFEQYF. CDR3 nucleotides: TGTGCCTGGAGTGTACGAGGGACTAGAGTATTCGAGCAGTACTTC.

This chain connects TRBV6-5 to TRBJ1-3; D uncertain. V lost 2 bases, J lost 0 bases, and 5 bases lay in between. The CDR3 contains 14 residues. The germline V gene encodes CDR1 MNHEY and CDR2 SVGAGI. The CDR3: CASSYLGSGNTIYF. CDR3 bases: TGTGCCAGCAGTTACCTGGGCTCTGGAAACACCATATATTTT.

The chain links TRBV6-5 to TRBJ1-2; no clear D gene. The CDR3 spans 13 residues. V gave up 0 bases and J gave up 6 bases, with 8 bases separating them. Germline V gene sequence: CDR1 MNHEY, CDR2 SVGAGI. CDR3 sequence reads: CASSYSVGDGYTF. In DNA, the CDR3 is TGTGCCAGCAGTTACTCGGTCGGGGATGGCTACACCTTC.

The chain uses TRBV9 and TRBJ2-7; 11 bases are a match to TRBD2. Germline CDR1 and CDR2: SGDLS and YYNGEE. V dropped 0 bases and J dropped 2; count of bases not matched to a gene: 4. The CDR3 has 16 amino acids. CDR3: CASSVGGLADAYEQYF. CDR3 in DNA: TGTGCCAGCAGCGTAGGGGGACTAGCGGACGCCTACGAGCAGTACTTC. Drawing the rest from reference TRBV9 and TRBJ2-7, the complete variable domain is DSGVTQTPKHLITATGQRVTLRCSPRSGDLSVYWYQQSLDQGLQFLIQYYNGEERAKGNILERFSAQQFPDLHSELNLSSLELGDSALYFCASSVGGLADAYEQYFGPGTRLTVT.

This clone was detected once. V gene TRBV7-9 combines with J gene TRBJ2-7, with 7 bases that match TRBD1. Losses at the gene ends were 5 bases for V and 1 base for J; bases not matched to a gene: 8. The CDR3 is 15 amino acids. Germline assignment: CDR1 SEHNR and CDR2 FQNEAQ (reference sequence). The CDR3 reads CASSPLGGISYEQYF. Written as DNA, the CDR3 is TGTGCCAGCAGCCCGTTAGGGGGCATTTCCTACGAGCAGTACTTC.

This clone was observed a handful of times. The chain recombines TRBV10-2 with TRBJ2-5, with TRBD2 matching 7 bases. Germline V gives CDR1 WSHSY, CDR2 SAAADI. The V gene end was trimmed by 2 bases and the J gene end by 5 bases; junction bases not matched to a gene: 11. There are 16 residues in the CDR3. This chain's CDR3 is CASSEPGLVRLETQYF. The CDR3 DNA reads TGCGCCAGCAGTGAGCCAGGACTAGTCAGGCTGGAGACCCAGTACTTC.

This chain joins TRBV10-2 and TRBJ1-2, with D possibly TRBD1 on 5 matching bases. The V gene's germline CDR1 is WSHSY and CDR2 SAAADI. The germline V and J ends were trimmed by 0 bases and 6 bases, with 11 bases remaining between them. The length of the CDR3 is 14 residues. CDR3 DNA: TGCGCCAGCAGTGAGTCGGCCGGGGCGGATGGCTACACCTTC. Protein product: CASSESAGADGYTF.

The chain has TRBV5-6 and TRBJ1-4; no firm D call. Trimming stripped 0 bases from V and 5 bases from J, with 11 bases between. The CDR3 has 15 amino acids. From germline, CDR1 is SGHDT and CDR2 YYEEEE. The CDR3 here is CASSLADRLNEKLFF. In DNA form, the CDR3 reads TGTGCCAGCAGCTTGGCCGACCGCTTGAATGAAAAACTGTTTTTT.

This clone was detected only once. The chain combines TRBV7-9 with TRBJ1-2; TRBD1 agrees at 8 bases. Germline V gives CDR1 SEHNR, CDR2 FQNEAQ (reference sequence). The J segment lost 6 bases and the V segment lost 0 bases, leaving 0 bases of the junction unmatched. The CDR3 length is 13 residues. CDR3: CASSLADRDGYTF. The DNA of the CDR3 is TGTGCCAGCAGCTTAGCGGACAGGGATGGCTACACCTTC.

The V gene is TRBV19, the J gene TRBJ2-3; 7 nucleotides align to TRBD2. CDR1 LNHDA and CDR2 SQIVND come from the germline V gene (reference sequence). V lost 5 bases and J lost 9; bases outside the gene matches: 8. This CDR3 has 13 residues. The CDR3 DNA is TGTGCCAGTAGTCCCGACCTAGCGGAAACGCAGTATTTT. It yields the protein CASSPDLAETQYF.

This clone was counted many times. This chain joins TRBV6-4 and TRBJ1-5, with TRBD1 identical over 9 bases. This CDR3 is 15 amino acids long. The germline gives CDR1 MRHNA, CDR2 SNTAGT. The V and J ends lost 6 bases and 3 bases, in that order; junction bases with no gene match: 6. The CDR3 sequence is CASRPGQGDNQPQHF. The CDR3 DNA is TGTGCCAGCAGGCCGGGACAGGGTGACAATCAGCCCCAGCATTTT.

This clone appeared a few times. V is TRBV18 and J is TRBJ1-1, with TRBD1 matching 7 bases. The J segment lost 2 bases and the V segment lost 4 bases, leaving 7 bases of the junction unmatched. This CDR3 has 15 amino acids. Germline-derived CDR1 and CDR2 are KGHSH and LQKENI. This CDR3 is CASSLTGEGNTEAFF. CDR3 nucleotide sequence: TGTGCCAGCTCACTAACAGGGGAGGGAAACACTGAAGCTTTCTTT.

This clone has a single count. CDR3 region: CASSRGQGGTNEKLFF. CDR3 sequence (DNA): TGCGCCAGCAGTAGGGGACAGGGGGGAACTAATGAAAAACTGTTTTTT. The chain links TRBV10-2 to TRBJ1-4; 11 bases align to TRBD1. Germline-derived CDR1 and CDR2 are WSHSY and SAAADI. The V segment lost 5 bases and the J segment 1 base; nucleotides outside the gene matches: 3. This CDR3 spans 16 amino acids.

The J gene is TRBJ2-1, the V gene TRBV7-2; 7 nucleotides match TRBD2. This CDR3 is built from 15 residues. Germline assignment: CDR1 SGHTA and CDR2 FQGNSA. Unmatched junction bases numbered 8, after V lost 7 bases and J lost 2 bases. The CDR3 region is CASNSWGGTYNEQFF. Here the CDR3 DNA reads TGTGCCAGCAACTCATGGGGGGGAACCTACAATGAGCAGTTCTTC.

This chain uses TRBV2 with TRBJ2-3; D remains unclear. V lost 8 bases and J lost 0, with 15 bases in between. The CDR3 has 15 amino acids. The germline CDR1 and CDR2 sequences are SNHLY and FYNNEI. CDR3: CASETRKGSTDTQYF. In DNA form, the CDR3 reads TGTGCCAGCGAGACTCGGAAGGGTAGCACAGATACGCAGTATTTT.

The gene calls are TRBV5-1 and TRBJ2-1, with D maybe TRBD2 (6 bases). Deletions cut 3 bases from V and 7 bases from J, with 14 bases between. Germline lookup yields CDR1 SGHRS and CDR2 YFSETQ. This CDR3 contains 14 residues. The DNA of the CDR3 is TGCGCCAGCAGCTCACGGCCTGGGGGGAATGAGCAGTTCTTC. Amino acids: CASSSRPGGNEQFF.

The chain is built from TRBV2 and TRBJ1-5, with D maybe TRBD1 (5 bases). Germline loops: CDR1 SNHLY, CDR2 FYNNEI. The V end lost 9 bases, the J end lost 0 bases, and 12 bases lay between the germline ends. The CDR3 is made up of 14 amino acids. The CDR3 coding sequence is TGTGCCAGTTCGACAGTTTATAGCAATCAGCCCCAGCATTTT. This gives the protein CASSTVYSNQPQHF.

The chain carries TRBV27 and TRBJ2-7, with D perhaps TRBD2 (7 bases). CDR3 size: 15 residues. The V gene lost 4 bases and the J gene lost 3 bases, with 16 bases spanning the gap. Germline V gene sequence: CDR1 MNHEY, CDR2 SMNVEV (reference sequence). CDR3 DNA sequence: TGTGCCAGCAGTTCAGCCGGGGGGCAGGTCTACGAGCAGTACTTC. Protein: CASSSAGGQVYEQYF.

This clone was seen a few times. The chain carries TRBV5-1 and TRBJ1-4; 11 positions match TRBD1. V lost 4 bases, J lost 5 bases, and 4 bases stayed unmatched. Germline CDR1 and CDR2: SGHRS and YFSETQ. The CDR3 has 15 residues. The CDR3 DNA sequence: TGCGCCAGCAGCCCCAGGGACAGGGGGAATGAAAAACTGTTTTTT. Translating it yields CASSPRDRGNEKLFF.

This clone was recorded at least ten times. The rearrangement joins TRBV9 to TRBJ1-3; the D is unclear. There are 15 residues in the CDR3. The V and J ends lost 0 bases and 0 bases respectively, with 7 bases between them. Germline V gives CDR1 SGDLS, CDR2 YYNGEE. The CDR3 here is CASSVGGSSGNTIYF. In DNA form, the CDR3 reads TGTGCCAGCAGCGTAGGCGGTAGCTCTGGAAACACCATATATTTT. Combining the CDR3 with reference TRBV9 and TRBJ1-3 gives the whole variable domain DSGVTQTPKHLITATGQRVTLRCSPRSGDLSVYWYQQSLDQGLQFLIQYYNGEERAKGNILERFSAQQFPDLHSELNLSSLELGDSALYFCASSVGGSSGNTIYFGEGSWLTVV.

This clone appeared a few times. V and J are TRBV4-1 and TRBJ1-3; D is possibly TRBD1 (5 bases). With 1 base removed from V and 4 bases from J, the gap between germline ends came to 11 bases. The CDR3 spans 15 residues. The germline V gene encodes CDR1 MGHRA and CDR2 YSYEKL. CDR3 sequence reads: CASSQGQRSGNTIYF. For the CDR3, the DNA is TGCGCCAGCAGCCAAGGACAGCGCTCCGGAAACACCATATATTTT.

V and J are TRBV5-1 and TRBJ2-2; no clear D. The V end lost 1 base, the J end lost 2 bases, and 6 bases lay between the germline ends. CDR1 SGHRS and CDR2 YFSETQ come from the germline V gene. The CDR3 runs to 14 residues. CDR3 residues: CASSLSYNTGELFF. CDR3 sequence (DNA): TGCGCCAGCAGCTTGTCCTATAACACCGGGGAGCTGTTTTTT.

The chain joins TRBV5-6 to TRBJ1-1, with D perhaps matching TRBD1 (6 bases). V lost 4 bases and J 4 bases, leaving 17 bases between the germline ends. Germline V gene lookup returns CDR1 SGHDT and CDR2 YYEEEE. The CDR3 runs to 15 residues. CDR3 protein: CASSLPQGMVTEAFF. The DNA of the CDR3 is TGTGCCAGCAGCCTACCGCAGGGGATGGTCACTGAAGCTTTCTTT.

This clone was observed once. The chain joins TRBV11-3 to TRBJ2-3; D is possibly TRBD2 (6 bases). The V and J ends lost 5 bases and 2 bases respectively, with 14 bases between them. From germline, CDR1 is SGHNT and CDR2 YENEEA. The CDR3 sequence is 15 residues long. CDR3 loop: CASSLSGTFTDTQYF. The CDR3 bases are TGTGCCAGCAGCCTATCCGGGACTTTCACAGATACGCAGTATTTT.

The J gene is TRBJ1-6, the V gene TRBV11-2; 9 bases agree with TRBD1. From germline, CDR1 is SGHAT and CDR2 FQNNGV. With 1 base clipped from V and 13 bases from J, the junction kept 5 bases outside the gene matches. The length of the CDR3 is 14 residues. The CDR3: CASSLGTGEFPLHF. The DNA of the CDR3 is TGTGCCAGCAGCTTAGGGACAGGGGAGTTTCCCCTCCACTTT.

This clone came up many times. The J gene is TRBJ1-2, the V gene TRBV6-5; D is undetermined. This CDR3 is built from 14 residues. Germline V gives CDR1 MNHEY, CDR2 SVGAGI. The germline V and J ends were trimmed by 6 bases and 1 base, with 12 bases remaining between them. The CDR3 sequence: CASSRIGVNYGYTF. The CDR3 coding sequence is TGTGCCAGCAGCCGCATCGGGGTTAACTATGGCTACACCTTC.

V is TRBV5-1 and J is TRBJ1-1; D not certain. The CDR3 is 14 amino acids. Looked up from germline, CDR1 is SGHRS and CDR2 is YFSETQ. Trimming stripped 0 bases from V and 1 base from J, with 7 bases between. The CDR3 is CASSLASTNTEAFF. The CDR3 nucleotides are TGCGCCAGCAGCTTGGCCTCAACGAACACTGAAGCTTTCTTT.